Following are 32 T cell receptor beta chains from one sample sequenced in a study of T cell responses to AZD1222 COVID-19 vaccine. Data came from immunoSEQ multiplex PCR; TCRdb stores just in-frame clones and leaves some out. The table has 100,000 or so clones, 80% to 95% seen once; the top ten hold under 2%. This sample comprised peripheral blood, obtained on day 0 of AZD1222 vaccination. The receptors stem from an adult in good health.

The chain carries TRBV7-2 and TRBJ1-3, with a possible D match to TRBD1 (5 bases). Looked up from germline, CDR1 is SGHTA and CDR2 is FQGNSA. The CDR3 has 15 residues. The V end lost 4 bases, the J end lost 0 bases, and 10 bases lay between the germline ends. The CDR3 coding sequence is TGTGCCAGCAGCTCCCAGGGTAACTCTGGAAACACCATATATTTT. This gives the protein CASSSQGNSGNTIYF.

V and J are TRBV30 and TRBJ1-3; no reliable D call. V lost 3 bases, J lost 0 bases, and 9 bases lay in between. This CDR3 is built from 14 residues. Germline values: CDR1 GTSNPN, CDR2 SVGIG (reference sequence). This CDR3 reads CAWSRGGSGNTIYF. The CDR3 DNA sequence: TGTGCCTGGAGCCGGGGAGGCTCTGGAAACACCATATATTTT.

The V call is TRBV28, the J call TRBJ1-4; D is unresolved. V was trimmed by 6 bases and J by 0 bases, leaving 8 bases between them. The CDR3 has 14 residues. CDR1 and CDR2 from the germline V gene are MDHEN and SYDVKM. CDR3 nucleotides: TGTGCCAGCAGAATCACAGCAACTAATGAAAAACTGTTTTTT. This gives the protein CASRITATNEKLFF.

This chain joins TRBV6-2 or TRBV6-3 and TRBJ2-3; no definite D call. Per the germline V gene, CDR1 is MNHEY and CDR2 is SVGEGT. With 2 bases removed from V and 4 bases from J, the gap between germline ends came to 10 bases. This CDR3 contains 14 residues. The CDR3 DNA reads TGTGCCAGCAGTTACCCTACCCCAGCAGATACGCAGTATTTT. Translated, it gives CASSYPTPADTQYF.

This chain joins TRBV19 and TRBJ2-3; D is undetermined. The V gene's germline CDR1 is LNHDA and CDR2 SQIVND (reference sequence). The CDR3 is made up of 13 amino acids. V was trimmed by 7 bases and J by 2 bases, leaving 10 bases between them. The CDR3 spells CASKNYHTDTQYF. CDR3 coding DNA: TGTGCCAGTAAAAACTACCACACAGATACGCAGTATTTT.

This clone was observed once. The V gene is TRBV11-1, the J gene TRBJ2-5; a possible D gene is TRBD1 (6 bases). The V end was cut by 3 bases, the J end by 1 base, with 9 bases between. Germline V gene data show CDR1 as SGHAT and CDR2 as FQDESV (reference sequence). The CDR3 length is 14 residues. The CDR3 loop is CASSLVGGQETQYF. The CDR3, as DNA: TGTGCCAGCAGCTTGGTAGGGGGCCAAGAGACCCAGTACTTC.

V gene TRBV4-1 combines with J gene TRBJ1-2; 8 positions match TRBD1. The germline V gene encodes CDR1 MGHRA and CDR2 YSYEKL. V was clipped by 4 bases and J by 6 bases; unmatched bases: 16. The CDR3 covers 17 residues. CDR3 residues: CASSLPTGARGRDGYTF. The CDR3 DNA is TGCGCCAGCAGCCTTCCCACGGGGGCCAGGGGGCGAGATGGCTACACCTTC.

The chain employs TRBV5-5 and TRBJ2-7, with a tentative D call TRBD1 (6 bases). V shed 2 bases and J shed 2 bases, with 11 bases lying between them. The germline V gene encodes CDR1 SGHKS and CDR2 YYEKEE (reference sequence). The CDR3 runs 14 residues. The CDR3 region is CASSFRQEPYEQYF. The CDR3 DNA is TGTGCCAGCAGCTTCCGACAGGAACCCTACGAGCAGTACTTC.

J is TRBJ2-7 and V is TRBV11-1; possibly TRBD1 for D (5 bases). This CDR3 region has 14 residues. The germline V gene has CDR1 SGHAT and CDR2 FQDESV (reference sequence). V lost 2 bases to trimming and J lost 2 bases, with 10 bases between them. CDR3 sequence reads: CASSLYDRTYEQYF. The CDR3 DNA is TGTGCCAGCAGCTTATATGACAGAACCTACGAGCAGTACTTC.

The chain recombines TRBV2 with TRBJ1-3; TRBD1 agrees at 7 bases. The V gene's germline CDR1 is SNHLY and CDR2 FYNNEI. The length of the CDR3 is 15 residues. The V gene end was trimmed by 5 bases and the J gene end by 2 bases; junction bases not matched to a gene: 6. CDR3 residues: CASSFYTGAGNTIYF. The CDR3 DNA sequence: TGTGCCAGCAGTTTCTACACAGGGGCTGGAAACACCATATATTTT.

J is TRBJ1-6 and V is TRBV3-1 (or the pseudogene TRBV3-2); D unresolved. Germline CDR1 LGHDT, CDR2 YNNKEL (reference sequence). The CDR3 consists of 16 residues. The V end was cut by 1 base, the J end by 3 bases, with 10 bases between. In nucleotides, the CDR3 is TGTGCCAGCAGCCAAGTTTCTCCGATCTATAATTCACCCCTCCACTTT. It is translated as CASSQVSPIYNSPLHF.

This chain links TRBV14 with TRBJ1-6; tentatively, D is TRBD1 (5 bases). The CDR3 has 17 residues. CDR1 is SGHDN, CDR2 FVKESK, per germline. V was pared by 0 bases and J by 4 bases, with 13 bases between. The CDR3 region is CASSQDRPTDYNSPLHF. CDR3 DNA: TGTGCCAGCAGCCAAGATCGACCGACAGATTATAATTCACCCCTCCACTTT.

The chain is built from TRBV6-6 and TRBJ1-5; maybe TRBD1 (5 bases). V was cut by 6 bases and J by 7 bases, with 16 bases left in between. CDR1 and CDR2 from the germline V gene are MNHNY and SVGAGI (reference sequence). CDR3 size: 14 residues. The CDR3 sequence is CASSSTGRKQPQHF. In DNA form, the CDR3 reads TGTGCCAGCAGCTCAACAGGACGAAAACAGCCCCAGCATTTT.

The chain uses TRBV12-3 or TRBV12-4 and TRBJ1-3, with 7 bases matching TRBD1. The CDR3 is 13 residues long. V shed 8 bases, J shed 2 bases, and the junction held 3 bases outside the gene matches. The CDR3 region has the DNA TGTGCCAGCGGAACAGGGGCTGGAAACACCATATATTTT. Protein product: CASGTGAGNTIYF.

As for this clone: The same CDR3 can be traced to other DNA sequences in this sample. V gene TRBV5-5 combines with J gene TRBJ2-7; tentatively, D is TRBD1 (5 bases). Germline V lookup: CDR1 SGHKS, CDR2 YYEKEE (reference sequence). Between the trimmed V and J ends, which lost 4 bases and 2 bases, there was a span of 16 bases. The CDR3 is made up of 15 amino acids. The CDR3 DNA sequence: TGTGCCAGCAGCCGGCCCGGACAACACACCTACGAGCAGTACTTC. Amino acid sequence: CASSRPGQHTYEQYF.

V and J are TRBV12-3 or TRBV12-4 and TRBJ1-1; unclear D gene. V lost 3 bases and J lost 1, with 6 bases in between. The CDR3 has 13 residues. The DNA for the CDR3 is TGTGCCAGCAGTTTCGCCCCGAACACTGAAGCTTTCTTT. Translated: CASSFAPNTEAFF.

The chain couples TRBV28 to TRBJ2-7; D is perhaps TRBD2 (5 bases). Trimming cost V 6 bases and J 3 bases, with 15 bases left between them. Germline V gives CDR1 MDHEN, CDR2 SYDVKM. The CDR3 totals 14 residues. In DNA form, the CDR3 reads TGTGCCAGCAGCCCGGACTCGGAGCACTACGAGCAGTACTTC. This translates into CASSPDSEHYEQYF.

The V call is TRBV7-9, the J call TRBJ2-1; TRBD2 agrees at 9 bases. V was clipped by 9 bases and J by 9 bases; unmatched bases: 12. The germline CDR1 and CDR2 sequences are SEHNR and FQNEAQ (reference sequence). This CDR3 comprises 14 residues. CDR3 bases: TGTGCCAGTACAACGACTAGCGGCGTTAGTGAGCAGTTCTTC. Residues: CASTTTSGVSEQFF.

In nucleotides, the CDR3 is TGTGCCATCAGACCCACAGGGAACACCGGGGAGCTGTTTTTT. This codes for CAIRPTGNTGELFF. The chain couples TRBV10-3 to TRBJ2-2; D may be TRBD1 (5 bases). The CDR3 covers 14 residues. V lost 6 bases and J 1 base, leaving 9 bases between the germline ends. The V gene's germline CDR1 is ENHRY and CDR2 SYGVKD.

This clone was counted once. This chain links TRBV7-2 with TRBJ2-3; D assignment may be TRBD1 or TRBD2 (5 bases each). Germline loops: CDR1 SGHTA, CDR2 FQGNSA. V lost 3 bases, J lost 4 bases, and 17 bases lay in between. CDR3 length: 16 amino acids. CDR3 DNA sequence: TGTGCCAGCAGCTTCGGGACCCCAAGTTCGGCAGATACGCAGTATTTT. Translated: CASSFGTPSSADTQYF. Supplemented by reference TRBV7-2 and TRBJ2-3, the full variable domain reads GAGVSQSPSNKVTEKGKDVELRCDPISGHTALYWYRQSLGQGLEFLIYFQGNSAPDKSGLPSDRFSAERTGGSVSTLTIQRTQQEDSAVYLCASSFGTPSSADTQYFGPGTRLTVL.

The chain uses TRBV9 and TRBJ2-3; D is ambiguous. V was trimmed by 0 bases and J by 5 bases, leaving 4 bases between them. This CDR3 contains 12 residues. Germline-derived CDR1 and CDR2 are SGDLS and YYNGEE. The CDR3 bases are TGTGCCAGCAGCGTAGGAAAAGATACGCAGTATTTT. Translation gives CASSVGKDTQYF.

This chain joins TRBV28 and TRBJ1-1; D not certain. There are 11 residues in the CDR3. Germline CDR1 is MDHEN and CDR2 is SYDVKM. Deletions cut 5 bases from V and 8 bases from J, with 9 bases between. The CDR3 nucleotides are TGTGCCAGCAGTCATCAATCCGAAGCTTTCTTT. Its protein product is CASSHQSEAFF.

The chain links TRBV19 to TRBJ2-2; 11 nucleotides agree with TRBD2. The CDR3 is 15 amino acids. Germline loops: CDR1 LNHDA, CDR2 SQIVND (reference sequence). V lost 5 bases and J lost 6; bases outside the gene matches: 5. In DNA, the CDR3 is TGTGCCAGTAGTCCTAGCGGGAGGAGATCCGGGGAGCTGTTTTTT. It encodes CASSPSGRRSGELFF.

The rearrangement joins TRBV5-1 to TRBJ1-2; D unclear. This CDR3 region has 13 residues. Germline CDR1 SGHRS, CDR2 YFSETQ. V lost 0 bases and J lost 8, with 11 bases in between. CDR3: CASSLAGLSGYTF. The CDR3 DNA sequence: TGCGCCAGCAGCTTGGCCGGTTTGAGCGGCTACACCTTC.

The chain employs TRBV3-1 (or the pseudogene TRBV3-2) and TRBJ1-1; 9 bases are a match to TRBD1. The CDR3 has 14 residues. V shed 1 base, J shed 5 bases, and the junction held 2 bases outside the gene matches. The germline gives CDR1 LGHDT, CDR2 YNNKEL (reference sequence). CDR3 region: CASSQADRGTEAFF. For the CDR3, the DNA is TGTGCCAGCAGCCAAGCGGACAGGGGAACTGAAGCTTTCTTT.

The V and J genes are TRBV18 and TRBJ2-2, with a tentative D call TRBD1 (6 bases). V was clipped by 2 bases and J by 0 bases, with 13 bases between them. The germline V gene encodes CDR1 KGHSH and CDR2 LQKENI. CDR3 length: 17 residues. The CDR3 DNA follows: TGTGCCAGCTCACCAATGGCAGGGGACCCGAACACCGGGGAGCTGTTTTTT. Translation gives CASSPMAGDPNTGELFF.

This rearrangement joins TRBV2 to TRBJ1-1; D is possibly TRBD1 (6 bases). CDR1 SNHLY and CDR2 FYNNEI come from the germline V gene. This CDR3 is built from 13 residues. Trimming took 1 base from V and 9 from J, leaving 12 bases between them. The DNA for the CDR3 is TGTGCCAGCAGTGAAGTGACCCGGGGGCAAGCTTTCTTT. Amino acids: CASSEVTRGQAFF. Drawing the rest from reference TRBV2 and TRBJ1-1, the complete variable domain is EPEVTQTPSHQVTQMGQEVILRCVPISNHLYFYWYRQILGQKVEFLVSFYNNEISEKSEIFDDQFSVERPDGSNFTLKIRSTKLEDSAMYFCASSEVTRGQAFFGQGTRLTVV.

The gene calls are TRBV28 and TRBJ2-1, with TRBD1 identical over 11 bases. Germline CDR1 MDHEN, CDR2 SYDVKM. This CDR3 region has 15 residues. Trimming removed 5 bases from V and 12 bases from J; junction bases left unmatched: 12. The DNA of the CDR3 is TGTGCCAGCAGTCCACCATCGGGACAGGGGGGTGTGCAGTTCTTC. It translates to CASSPPSGQGGVQFF.

The chain carries TRBV11-3 and TRBJ1-1; maybe TRBD1 (5 bases). The CDR3 is 12 amino acids. Germline values: CDR1 SGHNT, CDR2 YENEEA. V gave up 5 bases and J gave up 10 bases, with 14 bases separating them. The CDR3 sequence: CASSLLGGVAFF. CDR3 sequence (DNA): TGTGCCAGCAGCCTACTTGGGGGAGTAGCTTTCTTT. Full variable domain (remainder filled in from reference TRBV11-3 and TRBJ1-1): EAGVVQSPRYKIIEKKQPVAFWCNPISGHNTLYWYLQNLGQGPELLIRYENEEAVDDSQLPKDRFSAERLKGVDSTLKIQPAELGDSAVYLCASSLLGGVAFFGQGTRLTVV.

This sequence joins TRBV7-6 and TRBJ2-1; TRBD2 aligns across 7 bases. Germline loops: CDR1 SGHVS, CDR2 FNYEAQ. J lost 7 bases, V lost 5 bases, and 11 bases had no gene match. The CDR3 extends over 15 amino acids. CDR3 residues: CASSPIGGSMNEQFF. DNA for the CDR3: TGTGCCAGCAGCCCGATTGGCGGGAGCATGAATGAGCAGTTCTTC.

For this clone: The same CDR3 can be traced to other DNA sequences in this sample. The chain has TRBV28 and TRBJ1-2; D not resolved. This CDR3 has 12 amino acids. CDR1 MDHEN and CDR2 SYDVKM come from the germline V gene. V lost 2 bases to trimming and J lost 5 bases, with 6 bases between them. This CDR3 reads CASSLRGYGYTF. DNA of the CDR3: TGTGCCAGCAGTTTACGTGGTTATGGCTACACCTTC.

The rearrangement uses TRBV7-3 and TRBJ2-1; D assignment may be TRBD1 or TRBD2 (6 bases each). Per germline, CDR1 SGHTA and CDR2 FQGTGA. CDR3 size: 18 residues. V lost 4 bases to trimming and J lost 4 bases, with 23 bases between them. CDR3 DNA: TGTGCCAGCAGCTCTGGGGTTCTAGCGCGAGGGGGGTACAATGAGCAGTTCTTC. This gives the protein CASSSGVLARGGYNEQFF. The full variable domain, in which reference TRBV7-3 and TRBJ2-1 provide the parts outside the CDR3, is GAGVSQTPSNKVTEKGKYVELRCDPISGHTALYWYRQSLGQGPEFLIYFQGTGAADDSGLPNDRFFAVRPEGSVSTLKIQRTERGDSAVYLCASSSGVLARGGYNEQFFGPGTRLTVL.